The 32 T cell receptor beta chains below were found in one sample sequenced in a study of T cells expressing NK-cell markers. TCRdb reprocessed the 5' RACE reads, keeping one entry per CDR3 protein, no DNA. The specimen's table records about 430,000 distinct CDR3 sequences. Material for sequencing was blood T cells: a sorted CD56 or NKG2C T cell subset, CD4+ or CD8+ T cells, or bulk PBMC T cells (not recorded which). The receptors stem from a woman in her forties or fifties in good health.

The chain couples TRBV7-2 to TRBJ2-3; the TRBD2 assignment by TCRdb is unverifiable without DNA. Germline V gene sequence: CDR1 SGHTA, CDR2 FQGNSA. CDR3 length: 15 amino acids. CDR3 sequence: CASTVTGGWTDTQYF.

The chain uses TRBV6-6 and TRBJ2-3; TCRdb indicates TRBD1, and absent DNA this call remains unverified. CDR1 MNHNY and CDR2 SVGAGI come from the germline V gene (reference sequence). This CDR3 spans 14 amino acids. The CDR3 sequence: CASSYGGGTDTQYF.

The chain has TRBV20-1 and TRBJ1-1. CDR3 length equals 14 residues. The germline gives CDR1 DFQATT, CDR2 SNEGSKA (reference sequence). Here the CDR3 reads CSARDLRVNTEAFF.

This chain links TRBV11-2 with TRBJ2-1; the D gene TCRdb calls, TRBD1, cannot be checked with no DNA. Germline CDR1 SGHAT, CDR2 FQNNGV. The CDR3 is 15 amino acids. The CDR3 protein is CASSHPGTVYNEQFF.

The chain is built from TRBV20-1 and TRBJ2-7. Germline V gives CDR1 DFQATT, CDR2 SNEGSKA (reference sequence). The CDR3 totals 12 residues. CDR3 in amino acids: CSARGEVGEQYF.

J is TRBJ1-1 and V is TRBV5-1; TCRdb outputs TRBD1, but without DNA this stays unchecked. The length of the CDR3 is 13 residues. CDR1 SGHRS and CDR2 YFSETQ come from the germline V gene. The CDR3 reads CASSLAVRGEAFF.

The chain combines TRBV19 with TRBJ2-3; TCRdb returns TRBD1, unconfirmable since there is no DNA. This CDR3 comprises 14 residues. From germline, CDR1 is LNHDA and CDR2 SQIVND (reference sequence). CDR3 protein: CASSIRGSADTQYF.

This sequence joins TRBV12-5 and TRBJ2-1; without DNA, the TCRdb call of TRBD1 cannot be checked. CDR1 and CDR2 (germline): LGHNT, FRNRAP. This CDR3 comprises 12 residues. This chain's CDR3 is CASGARGHEQFF.

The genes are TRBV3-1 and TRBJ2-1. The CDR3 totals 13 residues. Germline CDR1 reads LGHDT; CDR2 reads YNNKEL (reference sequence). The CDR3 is CASSQGTGNEQFF.

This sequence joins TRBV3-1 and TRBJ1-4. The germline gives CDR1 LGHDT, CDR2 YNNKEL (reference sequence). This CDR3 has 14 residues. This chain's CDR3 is CASSQDIGREKLFF.

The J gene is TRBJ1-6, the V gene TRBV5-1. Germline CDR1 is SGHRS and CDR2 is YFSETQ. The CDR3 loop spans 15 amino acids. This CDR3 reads CASSLGKRGGSPLHF.

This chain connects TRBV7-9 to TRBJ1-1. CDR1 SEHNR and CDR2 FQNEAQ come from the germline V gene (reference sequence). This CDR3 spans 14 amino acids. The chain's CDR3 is CASSLAAGGSEAFF.

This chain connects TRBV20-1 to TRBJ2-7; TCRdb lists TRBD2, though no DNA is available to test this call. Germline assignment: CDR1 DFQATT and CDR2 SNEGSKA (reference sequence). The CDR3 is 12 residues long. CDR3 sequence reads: CSGGRVSYEQYF.

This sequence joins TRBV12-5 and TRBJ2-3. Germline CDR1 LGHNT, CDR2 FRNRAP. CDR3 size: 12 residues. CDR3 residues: CASGSWSDTQYF.

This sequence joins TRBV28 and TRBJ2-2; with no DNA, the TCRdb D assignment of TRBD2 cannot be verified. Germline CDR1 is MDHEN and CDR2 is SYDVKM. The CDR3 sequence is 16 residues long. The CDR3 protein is CANRTSGRLDTGELFF.

CDR3 amino acids: CARGPPRAGANVLTF. The rearrangement uses TRBV2 and TRBJ2-6; checking the TCRdb D call of TRBD2 is not possible without DNA. The germline V gene encodes CDR1 SNHLY and CDR2 FYNNEI. The CDR3 is 15 residues long. Filled out from reference TRBV2 and TRBJ2-6, the complete variable domain reads EPEVTQTPSHQVTQMGQEVILRCVPISNHLYFYWYRQILGQKVEFLVSFYNNEISEKSEIFDDQFSVERPDGSNFTLKIRSTKLEDSAMYFCARGPPRAGANVLTFGAGSRLTVL.

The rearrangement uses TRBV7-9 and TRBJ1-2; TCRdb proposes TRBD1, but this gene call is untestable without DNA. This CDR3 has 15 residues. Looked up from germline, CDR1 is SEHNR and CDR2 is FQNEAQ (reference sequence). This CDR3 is CASRQPGQEAYGYTF.

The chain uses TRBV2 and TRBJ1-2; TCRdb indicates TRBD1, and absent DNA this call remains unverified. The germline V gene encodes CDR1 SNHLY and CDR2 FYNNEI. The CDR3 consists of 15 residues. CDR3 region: CASRDGLPRGYGYTF.

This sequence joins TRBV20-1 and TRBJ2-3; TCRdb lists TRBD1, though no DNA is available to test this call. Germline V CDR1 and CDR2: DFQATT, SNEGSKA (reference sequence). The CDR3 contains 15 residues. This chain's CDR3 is CSAREDRGLADTQYF.

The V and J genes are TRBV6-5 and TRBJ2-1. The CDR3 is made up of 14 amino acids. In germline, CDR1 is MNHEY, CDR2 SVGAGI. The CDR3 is CASSPLGTINEQFF.

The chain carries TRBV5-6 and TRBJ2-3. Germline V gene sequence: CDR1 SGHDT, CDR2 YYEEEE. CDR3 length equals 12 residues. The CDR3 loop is CASSLPADTQYF.

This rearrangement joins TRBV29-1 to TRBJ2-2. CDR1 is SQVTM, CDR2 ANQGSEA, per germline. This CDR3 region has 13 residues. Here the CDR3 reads CSVGVSQWGELFF.

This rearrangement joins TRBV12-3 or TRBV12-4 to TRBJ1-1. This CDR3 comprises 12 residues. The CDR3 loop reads CAIRRVGTEAFF.

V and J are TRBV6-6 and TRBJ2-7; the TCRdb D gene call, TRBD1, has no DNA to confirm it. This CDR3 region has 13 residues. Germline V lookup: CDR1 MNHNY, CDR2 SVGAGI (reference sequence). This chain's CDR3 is CASSTFGGSEQYF.

CDR3 loop: CATGGEGVTEAFF. The rearrangement joins TRBV5-5 to TRBJ1-1; the D call from TCRdb, TRBD1, cannot be confirmed without DNA. The CDR3 sequence is 13 residues long. Germline CDR1 SGHKS, CDR2 YYEKEE (reference sequence).

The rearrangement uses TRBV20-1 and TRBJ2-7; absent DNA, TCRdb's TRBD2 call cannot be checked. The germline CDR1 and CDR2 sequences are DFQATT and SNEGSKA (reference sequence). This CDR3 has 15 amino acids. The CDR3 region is CSARFLAGGSYEQYF.

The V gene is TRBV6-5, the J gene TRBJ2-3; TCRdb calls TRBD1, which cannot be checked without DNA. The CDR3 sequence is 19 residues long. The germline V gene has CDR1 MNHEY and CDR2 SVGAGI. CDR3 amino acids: CASSYSQAFAGHPTDTQYF.

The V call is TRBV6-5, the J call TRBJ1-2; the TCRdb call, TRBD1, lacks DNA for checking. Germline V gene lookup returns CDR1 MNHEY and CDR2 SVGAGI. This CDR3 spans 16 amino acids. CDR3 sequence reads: CASSTLTGARNYGYTF.

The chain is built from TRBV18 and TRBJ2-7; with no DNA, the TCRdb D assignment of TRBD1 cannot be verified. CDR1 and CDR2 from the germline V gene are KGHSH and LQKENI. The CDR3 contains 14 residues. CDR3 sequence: CASSQRTGSYEQYF.

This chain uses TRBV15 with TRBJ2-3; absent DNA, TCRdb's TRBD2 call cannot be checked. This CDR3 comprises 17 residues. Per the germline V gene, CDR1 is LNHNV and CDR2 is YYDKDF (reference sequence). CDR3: CATSRVGLAGVTDTQYF.

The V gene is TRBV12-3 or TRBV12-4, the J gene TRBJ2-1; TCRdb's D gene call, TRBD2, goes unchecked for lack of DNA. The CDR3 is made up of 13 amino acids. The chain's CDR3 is CASSDGLHNEQFF.

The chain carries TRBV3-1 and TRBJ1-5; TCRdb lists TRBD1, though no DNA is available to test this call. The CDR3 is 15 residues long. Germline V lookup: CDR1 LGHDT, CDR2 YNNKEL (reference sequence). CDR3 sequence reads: CASSVSDGVPQPQHF.